This TCR beta chain was observed in a study of blood T cell repertoires in COVID-19. Whole-study context: COVID-19 samples, acute and convalescent, were from the United States, Italy and Spain.

Participants were aged roughly 18 to 90 years, lived in about 26 US areas, and enrolled virtually. Data came from immunoSEQ multiplex PCR; TCRdb stores just in-frame clones and leaves some out. The sample shows about 180,000 clones, roughly nine tenths of them seen only once. The CDR3 is 15 amino acids. Germline CDR1 SGHAT, CDR2 FQNNGV. The V and J ends lost 3 bases and 4 bases, in that order; junction bases with no gene match: 6. Input material: PBMCs or T cells enriched from blood (not recorded which). The sequence was obtained from a woman between 35 and 50 years old with acute COVID-19. The rearrangement uses TRBV11-2 and TRBJ2-7; 10 positions match TRBD1. CDR3 protein: CASSFRDRGDYEQYF. The CDR3 DNA follows: TGTGCCAGCAGCTTCCGGGACAGGGGTGATTACGAGCAGTACTTC.